This TCR beta chain was recovered during a study of molecular identifiers for immune sequencing clone quantification. The germline gives CDR1 MNHEY, CDR2 SVGAGI. V lost 2 bases and J 6 bases, leaving 22 bases between the germline ends. The CDR3 consists of 17 residues. MiXCR was run by TCRdb on the PCR reads, yielding one entry per CDR3 protein. In the table there are hundreds of thousands of distinct CDR3 sequences, 25% of which are singletons. This TCR derives from a human donor in good health. Some libraries in this study had Jurkat cell RNA spiked in. Specimen: naive CD8+ T cells from blood, with Jurkat cell RNA spiked in. The subset was: FACS-sorted CD8+CD4-CCR7+CD45RA+ naive T cells. The V call is TRBV6-5, the J call TRBJ1-2, with D maybe TRBD1 (6 bases). CDR3 nucleotides: TGTGCCAGCAGTTACCTCGCCCGTGGCAGGGGAGGAGATGGCTACACCTTC. Translated, it gives CASSYLARGRGGDGYTF.